Presented here are 14 T cell receptor beta chains from one specimen sequenced in a study of vaccination and CD4 T cells after COVID-19. Their antigens are not known. Noted treatment: approximately 10-day PBMC culture with coronavirus spike peptide pools or control peptides (ViraFEST assay). CD4+ T lymphocytes from the unexposed donor were collected before the COVID-19 pandemic (2011-2018). The Oncomine TCR Beta short-read assay was applied to DNA of cultured CD4+ T cells. CD4+ T cells were cultured, and genomic DNA was extracted from them. TCRdb re-analysed the PCR reads in MiXCR, keeping a single row per CDR3 protein. Of some 10,000 distinct CDR3 sequences detected, approximately 34% appear once; the ten largest clones hold 20% to 25%. The sequenced sample consisted of CD4+ T cells from blood, cultured in vitro. These receptors came from a human donor in good health.

In its sample, this clonotype was seen a few times. The DNA for the CDR3 is TGTGCCATCACGGGGCAGGGGGCCGGGGAGCTGTTTTTT. Its translation is CAITGQGAGELFF. The V gene is TRBV10-3, the J gene TRBJ2-2; 7 bases are a match to TRBD1. Per the germline V gene, CDR1 is ENHRY and CDR2 is SYGVKD. This CDR3 spans 13 amino acids. The trim removed 7 bases at V and 6 bases at J, leaving 5 bases unmatched.

This clonotype was detected only a few times. The J gene is TRBJ2-7, the V gene TRBV7-9; TRBD1 aligns across 7 bases. J was trimmed by 0 bases and V by 2 bases; bases with no gene match: 1. This CDR3 contains 14 residues. Germline V gives CDR1 SEHNR, CDR2 FQNEAQ (reference sequence). In nucleotides, the CDR3 is TGTGCCAGCAGCTTATGGGACAGCTCCTACGAGCAGTACTTC. Translated, it gives CASSLWDSSYEQYF. The complete variable domain, with remaining parts taken from reference TRBV7-9 and TRBJ2-7, reads DTGVSQNPRHKITKRGQNVTFRCDPISEHNRLYWYRQTLGQGPEFLTYFQNEAQLEKSRLLSDRFSAERPKGSFSTLEIQRTEQGDSAMYLCASSLWDSSYEQYFGPGTRLTVT.

This chain links TRBV6-1 with TRBJ1-1, with D unclear. Germline V gene data show CDR1 as MNHNS and CDR2 as SASEGT. The CDR3 covers 10 residues. Written as DNA, the CDR3 is TGTGCTATCATAGACTCTGAAGCTTTCTTT. This encodes CAIIDSEAFF.

The CDR3 nucleotides read TGTGCCACCAGTGATTTGCTGGCGGGAGGGAATGAGCAGTTCTTC. It yields the protein CATSDLLAGGNEQFF. V usage is TRBV24-1 and J usage is TRBJ2-1; 9 nucleotides agree with TRBD2. J lost 7 bases, V lost 0 bases, and 3 bases had no gene match. In germline, CDR1 is KGHDR, CDR2 SFDVKD. This CDR3 has 15 residues.

The chain has TRBV2 and TRBJ2-1; unclear D gene. The length of the CDR3 is 15 residues. V was shortened by 7 bases and J by 7 bases, with 20 bases between the two germline ends. Germline CDR1 reads SNHLY; CDR2 reads FYNNEI. The CDR3 DNA sequence: TGTGCCAGCAAACGCGACGGGCTCATAGGGAATGAGCAGTTCTTC. Protein product: CASKRDGLIGNEQFF.

The rearrangement links TRBV28 to TRBJ1-5; possible D gene TRBD1, 6 bases. The V gene lost 1 base and the J gene lost 6 bases, with 10 bases spanning the gap. The CDR3 covers 14 residues. Germline lookup yields CDR1 MDHEN and CDR2 SYDVKM. The CDR3 region has the DNA TGTGCCAGCAGTTTATCAACGGGGGCTCAGCCCCAGCATTTT. It yields the protein CASSLSTGAQPQHF.

This chain links TRBV5-4 with TRBJ2-6; 12 bases are a match to TRBD1. Germline CDR1 and CDR2: SGHNT and YYREEE (reference sequence). J was trimmed by 2 bases and V by 2 bases; bases with no gene match: 5. The CDR3 spans 18 residues. The CDR3, as DNA: TGTGCCAGCAGCTTCTCGGGACAGGGGGCTACTGGGGCCAACGTCCTGACTTTC. Translating it yields CASSFSGQGATGANVLTF.

This CDR3 is CASRNVDSHEQYF. DNA for the CDR3: TGTGCCAGCAGAAATGTGGACAGCCACGAGCAGTACTTC. The chain combines TRBV6-1 with TRBJ2-7, with a weak D call TRBD1 (6 bases). The CDR3 sequence is 13 residues long. The V and J ends lost 6 bases and 5 bases respectively, with 14 bases between them. Germline CDR1 reads MNHNS; CDR2 reads SASEGT.

The chain joins TRBV6-1 to TRBJ1-5; 7 nucleotides match TRBD1. This CDR3 contains 14 residues. Germline V gene lookup returns CDR1 MNHNS and CDR2 SASEGT. With V trimmed by 7 bases and J by 5 bases, 8 bases remained unmatched. The CDR3 nucleotides read TGTGCCAGCACGTATAGGGGGCTCGATCAGCCCCAGCATTTT. Its protein product is CASTYRGLDQPQHF.

This clonotype ranks as medium-sized. V is TRBV20-1 and J is TRBJ1-1, with D maybe TRBD1 (5 bases). The length of the CDR3 is 13 residues. Germline CDR1 is DFQATT and CDR2 is SNEGSKA (reference sequence). V lost 5 bases, J lost 5 bases, and 15 bases lay in between. CDR3 nucleotides: TGCAGTGCTGCTGGGGGAGGAAGAACTGAAGCTTTCTTT. As protein: CSAAGGGRTEAFF.

The sample holds a few counts of this clonotype. V gene TRBV7-2 combines with J gene TRBJ2-5; D gene unclear. The CDR3 is 12 residues long. Trimming left V 4 bases short and J 0 bases short, with 3 bases between. The germline V gene encodes CDR1 SGHTA and CDR2 FQGNSA. The CDR3 sequence: CASSSYQETQYF. In nucleotides, the CDR3 is TGTGCCAGCAGCTCGTACCAAGAGACCCAGTACTTC.

CDR3 sequence: CASSSVTGTNNYGYTF. CDR3 coding DNA: TGTGCCAGCAGTTCGGTGACAGGGACAAATAACTATGGCTACACCTTC. The chain is built from TRBV27 and TRBJ1-2; TRBD1 matches 7 bases. V gave up 4 bases and J gave up 1 base; unmatched junction bases: 9. Germline V gene data show CDR1 as MNHEY and CDR2 as SMNVEV (reference sequence). The CDR3 is 16 residues long.

This chain uses TRBV20-1 with TRBJ1-5; D is possibly TRBD1 (6 bases). Per the germline V gene, CDR1 is DFQATT and CDR2 is SNEGSKA (reference sequence). V lost 1 base, J lost 5 bases, and 15 bases lay in between. This CDR3 spans 15 amino acids. CDR3 sequence: CSARVGGHTYQPQHF. CDR3 nucleotide sequence: TGCAGTGCTAGAGTGGGGGGACACACCTATCAGCCCCAGCATTTT.

The V call is TRBV5-1, the J call TRBJ2-7; the match to TRBD1 covers 7 bases. The CDR3 runs 15 residues. Germline V CDR1 and CDR2: SGHRS, YFSETQ. V lost 1 base to trimming and J lost 7 bases; unmatched junction nucleotides: 11. The CDR3 DNA sequence: TGCGCCAGCAGCTTGACGGGACAGCAAAGGGAAGAGCAGTACTTC. Translating it yields CASSLTGQQREEQYF.